This TCR beta chain was retrieved from a study of tumor-infiltrating lymphocytes in localized non-small cell lung cancer. Study-wide context: Some samples were collected after neoadjuvant chemotherapy; smokers, never-smokers and several histologies were included. Each patient gave resected tumor and non-adjacent uninvolved lung tissue.

The CDR3 is 8 residues long. Trimming took off 10 bases at V and 13 bases at J, with 8 bases between the two ends. Germline CDR1 LNHDA, CDR2 SQIVND (reference sequence). Turning to this clone: Antigen: not known.

TCRdb's copy holds only in-frame clones and misses some; the assay was immunoSEQ multiplex PCR. Here the sample spans about 8,900 clones, almost 70% being singletons. Study findings and constraints: TCR sequencing covered a subset of patients with enough tissue. Technical variation could not be separated from intratumor heterogeneity here.

Input material: uninvolved lung tissue not adjacent to the tumor. The clonotype comes from a human donor with non-small cell lung cancer. The chain uses TRBV19 and TRBJ1-5; D remains ambiguous. CDR3 bases: TGTGCCAAAGTTCCGCAGCATTTT. The encoded protein is CAKVPQHF.